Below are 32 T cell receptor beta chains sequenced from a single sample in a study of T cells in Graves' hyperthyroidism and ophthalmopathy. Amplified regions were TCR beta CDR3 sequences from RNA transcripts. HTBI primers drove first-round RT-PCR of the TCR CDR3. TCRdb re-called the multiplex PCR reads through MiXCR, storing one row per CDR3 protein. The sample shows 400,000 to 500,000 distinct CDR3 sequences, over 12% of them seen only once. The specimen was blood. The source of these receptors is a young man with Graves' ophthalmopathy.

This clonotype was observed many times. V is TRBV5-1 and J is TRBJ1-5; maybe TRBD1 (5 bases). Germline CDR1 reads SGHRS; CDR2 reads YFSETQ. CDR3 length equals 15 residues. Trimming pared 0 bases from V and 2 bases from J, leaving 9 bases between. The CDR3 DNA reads TGCGCCAGCAGCTTGGAGGGGAATGGCAATCAGCCCCAGCATTTT. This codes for CASSLEGNGNQPQHF.

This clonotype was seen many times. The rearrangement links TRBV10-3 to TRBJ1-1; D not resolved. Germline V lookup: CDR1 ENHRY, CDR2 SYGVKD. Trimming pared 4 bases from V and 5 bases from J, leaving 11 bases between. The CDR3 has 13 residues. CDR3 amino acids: CAISGSTGTEAFF. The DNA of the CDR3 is TGTGCCATCAGTGGTTCCACGGGGACTGAAGCTTTCTTT.

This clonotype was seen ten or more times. CDR3 amino acids: CASSGTSGGPPTDEQFF. The CDR3 DNA follows: TGTGCCAGCTCCGGGACTAGCGGGGGGCCACCTACGGATGAGCAGTTCTTC. The V gene is TRBV18, the J gene TRBJ2-1; 15 nucleotides line up with TRBD2. CDR1 and CDR2 from the germline V gene are KGHSH and LQKENI. Trimming took 6 bases from V and 8 from J; bases not matched to a gene: 11. This CDR3 has 17 amino acids.

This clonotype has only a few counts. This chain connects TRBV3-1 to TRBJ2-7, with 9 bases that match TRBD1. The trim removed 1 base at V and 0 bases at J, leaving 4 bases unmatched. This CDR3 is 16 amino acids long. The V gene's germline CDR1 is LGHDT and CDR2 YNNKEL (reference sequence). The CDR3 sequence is CASSQGPDRGSYEQYF. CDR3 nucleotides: TGTGCCAGCAGCCAAGGCCCGGACAGGGGCTCCTACGAGCAGTACTTC.

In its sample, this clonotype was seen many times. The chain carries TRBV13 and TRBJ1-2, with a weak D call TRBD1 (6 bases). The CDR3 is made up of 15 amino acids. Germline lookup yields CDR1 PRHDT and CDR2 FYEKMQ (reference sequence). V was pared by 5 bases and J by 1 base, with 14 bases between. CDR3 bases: TGTGCCAGCAGCCAAATTACAGGGAATAACTATGGCTACACCTTC. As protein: CASSQITGNNYGYTF.

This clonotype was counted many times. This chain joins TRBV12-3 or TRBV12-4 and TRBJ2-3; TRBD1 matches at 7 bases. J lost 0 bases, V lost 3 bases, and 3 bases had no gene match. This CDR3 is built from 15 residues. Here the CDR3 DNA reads TGTGCCAGCAGTTTTAAGGGACAGAGCACAGATACGCAGTATTTT. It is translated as CASSFKGQSTDTQYF.

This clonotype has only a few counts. The CDR3 spells CASSYPGLAESEQFF. DNA for the CDR3: TGTGCCAGCAGTTACCCGGGACTAGCGGAATCTGAGCAGTTCTTC. The V and J genes are TRBV6-5 and TRBJ2-1, with 11 nucleotides matching TRBD2. Germline V gene data show CDR1 as MNHEY and CDR2 as SVGAGI. The CDR3 is 15 residues long. V trimming: 2 bases; J trimming: 9 bases; junction bases outside the gene matches: 6.

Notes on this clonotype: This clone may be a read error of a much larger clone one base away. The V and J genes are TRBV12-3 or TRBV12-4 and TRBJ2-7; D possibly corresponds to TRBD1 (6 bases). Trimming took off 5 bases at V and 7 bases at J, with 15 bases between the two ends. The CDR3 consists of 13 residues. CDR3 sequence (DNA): TGTGCCAGCAGTGTGGGACATGGCTGGGAGCAGTACTTC. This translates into CASSVGHGWEQYF.

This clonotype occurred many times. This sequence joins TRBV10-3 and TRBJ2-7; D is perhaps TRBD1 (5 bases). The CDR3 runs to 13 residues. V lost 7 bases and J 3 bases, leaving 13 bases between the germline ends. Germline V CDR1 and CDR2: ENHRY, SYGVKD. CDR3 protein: CAIKGVADYEQYF. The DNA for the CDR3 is TGTGCCATCAAAGGGGTGGCGGACTACGAGCAGTACTTC.

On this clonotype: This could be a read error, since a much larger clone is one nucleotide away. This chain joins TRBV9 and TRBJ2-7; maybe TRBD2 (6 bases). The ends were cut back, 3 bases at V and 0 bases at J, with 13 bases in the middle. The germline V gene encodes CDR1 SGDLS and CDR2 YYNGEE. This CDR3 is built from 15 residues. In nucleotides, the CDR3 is TGTGCCAGCAGCGATAGGGACGGGGGCTCCTACGAGCAGTACTTC. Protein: CASSDRDGGSYEQYF.

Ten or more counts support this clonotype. CDR3 nucleotide sequence: TGTGCCAGCAGCCCCGGACAAAACAATCAGCCCCAGCATTTT. Translating gives CASSPGQNNQPQHF. This chain joins TRBV12-3 or TRBV12-4 and TRBJ1-5; possible D gene TRBD1, 5 bases. With 6 bases removed from V and 3 bases from J, the gap between germline ends came to 12 bases. The CDR3 has 14 residues.

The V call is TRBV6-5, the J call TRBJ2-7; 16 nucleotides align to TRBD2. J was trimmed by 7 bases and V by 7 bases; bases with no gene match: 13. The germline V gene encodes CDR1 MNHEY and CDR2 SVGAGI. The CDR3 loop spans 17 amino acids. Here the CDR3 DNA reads TGTGCCAGCACTTCGGGACTAGCGGGAGGGCTCAGAAGGGAGCAGTACTTC. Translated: CASTSGLAGGLRREQYF.

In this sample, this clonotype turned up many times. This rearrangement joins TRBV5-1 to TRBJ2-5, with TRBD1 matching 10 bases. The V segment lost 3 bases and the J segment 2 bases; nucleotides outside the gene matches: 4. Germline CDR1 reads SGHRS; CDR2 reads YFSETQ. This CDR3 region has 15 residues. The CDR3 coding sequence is TGCGCCAGCAGCTCCGGACAGGGGGTACAAGAGACCCAGTACTTC. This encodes CASSSGQGVQETQYF.

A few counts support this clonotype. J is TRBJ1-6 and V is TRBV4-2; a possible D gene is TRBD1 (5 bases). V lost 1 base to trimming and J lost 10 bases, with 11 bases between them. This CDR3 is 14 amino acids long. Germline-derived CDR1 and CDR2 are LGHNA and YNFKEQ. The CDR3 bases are TGTGCCAGCAGCCAAGGTTTTGAGGGGTCACCCCTCCACTTT. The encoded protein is CASSQGFEGSPLHF.

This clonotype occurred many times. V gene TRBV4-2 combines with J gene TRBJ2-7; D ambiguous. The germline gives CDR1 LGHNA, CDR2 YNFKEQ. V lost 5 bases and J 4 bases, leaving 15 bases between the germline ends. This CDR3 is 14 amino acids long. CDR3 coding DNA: TGTGCCAGCAGCAGGGAAGAGCTGCAGTACGAGCAGTACTTC. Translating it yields CASSREELQYEQYF.

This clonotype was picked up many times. CDR3 sequence reads: CASSDGSTNEKLFF. The CDR3 nucleotides are TGTGCCAGCAGTGACGGATCAACTAATGAAAAACTGTTTTTT. V gene TRBV6-1 combines with J gene TRBJ1-4; D is undetermined. The CDR3 spans 14 residues. Germline assignment: CDR1 MNHNS and CDR2 SASEGT. V was clipped by 3 bases and J by 0 bases, with 5 bases between them.

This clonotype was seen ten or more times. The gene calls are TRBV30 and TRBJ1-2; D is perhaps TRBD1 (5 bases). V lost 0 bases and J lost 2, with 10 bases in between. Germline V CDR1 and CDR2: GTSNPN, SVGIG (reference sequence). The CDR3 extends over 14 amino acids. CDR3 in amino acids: CAWSVLGGNYGYTF. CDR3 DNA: TGTGCCTGGAGTGTACTCGGGGGGAACTATGGCTACACCTTC.

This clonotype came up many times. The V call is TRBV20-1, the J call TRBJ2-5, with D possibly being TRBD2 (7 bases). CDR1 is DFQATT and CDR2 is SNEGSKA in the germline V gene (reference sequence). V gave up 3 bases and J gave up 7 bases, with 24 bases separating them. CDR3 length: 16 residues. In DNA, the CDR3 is TGCAGTGCTAGCTCGCGCACGGGGGGCATCCCTCGGACCCAGTACTTC. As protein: CSASSRTGGIPRTQYF.

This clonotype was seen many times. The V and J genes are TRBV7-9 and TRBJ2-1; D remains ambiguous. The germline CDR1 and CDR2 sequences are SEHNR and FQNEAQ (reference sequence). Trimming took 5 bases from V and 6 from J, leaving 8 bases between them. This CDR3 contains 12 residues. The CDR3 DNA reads TGTGCCAGCAGCCTGGCGGCCAATGAGCAGTTCTTC. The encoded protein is CASSLAANEQFF.

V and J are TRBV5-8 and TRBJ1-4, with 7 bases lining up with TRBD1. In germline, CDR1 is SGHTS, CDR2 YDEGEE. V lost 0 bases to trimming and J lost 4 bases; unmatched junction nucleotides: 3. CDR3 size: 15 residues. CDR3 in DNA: TGTGCCAGCAGCTTGGGCCAGGGGGGTAATGAAAAACTGTTTTTT. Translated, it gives CASSLGQGGNEKLFF.

The CDR3: CASTPGTVAKNIQYF. The CDR3 DNA reads TGTGCCAGCACCCCCGGGACGGTAGCCAAAAACATTCAGTACTTC. The genes are TRBV2 and TRBJ2-4, with D perhaps matching TRBD1 or TRBD2 (5 bases each). Per the germline V gene, CDR1 is SNHLY and CDR2 is FYNNEI. V was pared by 7 bases and J by 0 bases, with 13 bases between. CDR3 size: 15 residues.

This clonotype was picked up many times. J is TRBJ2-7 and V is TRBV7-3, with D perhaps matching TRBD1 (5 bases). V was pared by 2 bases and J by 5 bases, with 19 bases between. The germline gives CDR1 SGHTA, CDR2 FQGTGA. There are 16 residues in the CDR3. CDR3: CASSLGVTVGIDEQYF. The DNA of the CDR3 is TGTGCCAGCAGCTTAGGTGTGACAGTGGGCATCGACGAGCAGTACTTC.

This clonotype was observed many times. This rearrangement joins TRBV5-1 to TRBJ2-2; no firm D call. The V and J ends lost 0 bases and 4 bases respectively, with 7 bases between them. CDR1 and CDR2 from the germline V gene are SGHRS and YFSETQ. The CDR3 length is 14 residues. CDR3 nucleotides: TGCGCCAGCAGCTTGGATTTGGGCACCGGGGAGCTGTTTTTT. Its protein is CASSLDLGTGELFF. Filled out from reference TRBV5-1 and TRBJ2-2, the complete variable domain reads KAGVTQTPRYLIKTRGQQVTLSCSPISGHRSVSWYQQTPGQGLQFLFEYFSETQRNKGNFPGRFSGRQFSNSRSEMNVSTLELGDSALYLCASSLDLGTGELFFGEGSRLTVL.

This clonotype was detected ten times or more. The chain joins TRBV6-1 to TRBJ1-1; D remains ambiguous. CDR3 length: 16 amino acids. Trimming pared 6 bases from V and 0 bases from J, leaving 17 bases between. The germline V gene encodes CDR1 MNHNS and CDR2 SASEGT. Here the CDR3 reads CASRAGPSYLNTEAFF. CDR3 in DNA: TGTGCCAGCAGGGCAGGACCGAGTTACTTGAACACTGAAGCTTTCTTT.

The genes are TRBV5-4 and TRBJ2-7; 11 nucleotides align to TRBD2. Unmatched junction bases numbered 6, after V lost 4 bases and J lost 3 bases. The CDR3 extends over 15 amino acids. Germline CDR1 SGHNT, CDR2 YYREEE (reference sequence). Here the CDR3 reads CASSPGTSGLYEQYF. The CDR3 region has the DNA TGTGCCAGCAGCCCAGGGACTAGCGGACTCTACGAGCAGTACTTC.

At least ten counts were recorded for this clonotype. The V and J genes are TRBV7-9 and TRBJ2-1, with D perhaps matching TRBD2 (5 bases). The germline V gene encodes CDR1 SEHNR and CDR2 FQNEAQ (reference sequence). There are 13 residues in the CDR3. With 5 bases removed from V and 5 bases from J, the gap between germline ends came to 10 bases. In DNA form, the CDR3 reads TGTGCCAGCAGCAAAGGACTCCACAATGAGCAGTTCTTC. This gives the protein CASSKGLHNEQFF.

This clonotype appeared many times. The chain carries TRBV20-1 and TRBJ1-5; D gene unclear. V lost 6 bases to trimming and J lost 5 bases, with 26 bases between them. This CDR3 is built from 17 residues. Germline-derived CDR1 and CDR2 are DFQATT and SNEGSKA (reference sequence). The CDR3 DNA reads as TGCAGTGCCATAATAGGAGGAGGGAAAGGTCGGGATCAGCCCCAGCATTTT. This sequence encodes CSAIIGGGKGRDQPQHF.

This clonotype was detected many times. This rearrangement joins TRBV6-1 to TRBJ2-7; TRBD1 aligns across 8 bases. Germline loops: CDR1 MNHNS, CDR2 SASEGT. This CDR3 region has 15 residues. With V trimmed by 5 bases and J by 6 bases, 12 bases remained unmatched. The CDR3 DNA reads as TGTGCCAGCAGTCGGGGACAGGACAGGTCGGGCGAGCAGTACTTC. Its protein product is CASSRGQDRSGEQYF.

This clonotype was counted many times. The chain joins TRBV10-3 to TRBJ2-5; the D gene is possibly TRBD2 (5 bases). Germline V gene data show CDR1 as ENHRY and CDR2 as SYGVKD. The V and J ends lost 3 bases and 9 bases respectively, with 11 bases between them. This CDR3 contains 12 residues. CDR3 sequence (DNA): TGTGCCATCAGTGACTCGTGGGAGTCCCAGTACTTC. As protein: CAISDSWESQYF.

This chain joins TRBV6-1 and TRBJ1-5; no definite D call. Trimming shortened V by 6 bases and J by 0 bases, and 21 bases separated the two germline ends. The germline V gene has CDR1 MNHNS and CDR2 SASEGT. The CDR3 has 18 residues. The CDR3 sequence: CASRAGSIFLSSNQPQHF. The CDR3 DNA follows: TGTGCCAGCAGGGCGGGATCCATTTTCTTAAGTAGCAATCAGCCCCAGCATTTT.

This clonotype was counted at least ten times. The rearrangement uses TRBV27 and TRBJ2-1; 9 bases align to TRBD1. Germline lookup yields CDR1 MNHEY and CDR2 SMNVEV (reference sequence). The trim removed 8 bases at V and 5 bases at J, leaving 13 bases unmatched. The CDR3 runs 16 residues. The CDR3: CASGTWDRVSNNEQFF. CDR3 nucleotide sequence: TGTGCCAGCGGCACTTGGGACAGGGTATCCAACAATGAGCAGTTCTTC.

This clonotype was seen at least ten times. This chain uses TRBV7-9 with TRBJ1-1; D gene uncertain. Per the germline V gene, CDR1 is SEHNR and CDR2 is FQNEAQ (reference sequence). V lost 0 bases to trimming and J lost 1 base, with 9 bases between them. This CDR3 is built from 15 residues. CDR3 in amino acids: CASSLAGIPNTEAFF. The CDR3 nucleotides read TGTGCCAGCAGCTTAGCTGGGATTCCGAACACTGAAGCTTTCTTT.